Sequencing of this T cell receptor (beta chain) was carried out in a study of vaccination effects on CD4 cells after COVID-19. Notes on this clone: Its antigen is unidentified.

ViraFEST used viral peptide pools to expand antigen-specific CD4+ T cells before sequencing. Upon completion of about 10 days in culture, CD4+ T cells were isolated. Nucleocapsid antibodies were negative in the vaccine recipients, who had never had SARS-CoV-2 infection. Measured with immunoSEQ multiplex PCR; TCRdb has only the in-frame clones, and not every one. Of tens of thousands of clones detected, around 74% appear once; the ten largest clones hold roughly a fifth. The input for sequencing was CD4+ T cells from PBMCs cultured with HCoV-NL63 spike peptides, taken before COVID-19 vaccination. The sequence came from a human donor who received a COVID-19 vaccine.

CDR3 in amino acids: CASSLRTGTNEKLFF. The CDR3 nucleotides read TGTGCCAGCAGCCTAAGGACAGGGACTAATGAAAAACTGTTTTTT. V gene TRBV3-1 (or the pseudogene TRBV3-2) combines with J gene TRBJ1-4, with 8 bases fitting TRBD1. The CDR3 totals 15 residues. Trimming cost V 4 bases and J 2 bases; bases outside gene matches: 3. From germline, CDR1 is LGHDT and CDR2 YNNKEL (reference sequence).